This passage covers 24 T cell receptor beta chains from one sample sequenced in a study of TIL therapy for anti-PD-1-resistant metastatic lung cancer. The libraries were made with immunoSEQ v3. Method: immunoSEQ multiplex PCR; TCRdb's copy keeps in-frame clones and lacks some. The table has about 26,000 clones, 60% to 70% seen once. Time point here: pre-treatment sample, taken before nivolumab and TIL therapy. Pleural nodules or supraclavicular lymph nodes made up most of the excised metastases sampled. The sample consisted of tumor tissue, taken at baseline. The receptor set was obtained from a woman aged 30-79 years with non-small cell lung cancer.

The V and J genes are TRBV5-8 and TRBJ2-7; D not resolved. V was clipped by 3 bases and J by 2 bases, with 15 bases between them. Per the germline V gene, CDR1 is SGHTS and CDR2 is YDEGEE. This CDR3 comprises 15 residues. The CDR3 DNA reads TGTGCCAGCAGCTCGGATCAACTCCCCCCCTACGAGCAGTACTTC. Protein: CASSSDQLPPYEQYF.

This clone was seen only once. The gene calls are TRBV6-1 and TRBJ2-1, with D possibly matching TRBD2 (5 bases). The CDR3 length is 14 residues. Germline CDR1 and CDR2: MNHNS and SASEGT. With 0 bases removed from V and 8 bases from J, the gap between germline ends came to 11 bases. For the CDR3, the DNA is TGTGCCAGCAGTGAAGCTGGGCTAGCCGATGAGCAGTTCTTC. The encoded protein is CASSEAGLADEQFF.

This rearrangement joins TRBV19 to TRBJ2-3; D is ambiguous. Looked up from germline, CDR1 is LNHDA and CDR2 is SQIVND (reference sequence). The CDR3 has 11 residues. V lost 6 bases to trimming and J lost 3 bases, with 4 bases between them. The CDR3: CASSQTDTQYF. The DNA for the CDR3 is TGTGCCAGTAGCCAAACAGATACGCAGTATTTT.

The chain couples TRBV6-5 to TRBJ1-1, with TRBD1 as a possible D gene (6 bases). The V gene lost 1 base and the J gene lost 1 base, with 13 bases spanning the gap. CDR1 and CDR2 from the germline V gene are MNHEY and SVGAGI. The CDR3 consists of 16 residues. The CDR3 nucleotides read TGTGCCAGCAGTTACTATTTGGGGACATCGAACACTGAAGCTTTCTTT. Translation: CASSYYLGTSNTEAFF.

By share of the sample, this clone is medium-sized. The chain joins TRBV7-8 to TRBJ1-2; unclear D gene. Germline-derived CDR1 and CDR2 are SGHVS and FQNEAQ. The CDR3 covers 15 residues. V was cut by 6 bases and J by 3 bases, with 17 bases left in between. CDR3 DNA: TGTGCCAGCAGTTCCTCACAGAACGGAGACTATGGCTACACCTTC. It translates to CASSSSQNGDYGYTF.

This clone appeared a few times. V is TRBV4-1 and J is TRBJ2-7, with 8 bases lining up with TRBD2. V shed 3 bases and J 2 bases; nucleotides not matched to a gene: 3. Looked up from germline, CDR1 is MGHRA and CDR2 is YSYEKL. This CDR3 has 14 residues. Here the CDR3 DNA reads TGCGCCAGCAGCCAGGGACTAGGTCCCTACGAGCAGTACTTC. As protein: CASSQGLGPYEQYF.

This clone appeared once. CDR3 sequence reads: CASSLRGTTDTQYF. CDR3 DNA: TGTGCCAGCAGCTTACGTGGAACCACAGATACGCAGTATTTT. This chain uses TRBV7-6 with TRBJ2-3, with no clear D. Per the germline V gene, CDR1 is SGHVS and CDR2 is FNYEAQ. V lost 2 bases and J 2 bases, leaving 8 bases between the germline ends. This CDR3 region has 14 residues.

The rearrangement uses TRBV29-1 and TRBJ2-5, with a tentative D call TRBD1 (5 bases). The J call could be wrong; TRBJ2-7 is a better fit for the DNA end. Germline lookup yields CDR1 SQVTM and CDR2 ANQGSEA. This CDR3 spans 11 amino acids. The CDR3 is CSVGLGYEQYF. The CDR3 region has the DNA TGCAGCGTGGGGCTAGGGTACGAGCAGTACTTC.

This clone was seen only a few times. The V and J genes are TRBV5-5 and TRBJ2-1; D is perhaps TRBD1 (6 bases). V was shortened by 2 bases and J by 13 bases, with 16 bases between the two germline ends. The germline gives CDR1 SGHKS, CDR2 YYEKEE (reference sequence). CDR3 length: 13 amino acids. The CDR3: CASSFRGAIHQFF. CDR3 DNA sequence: TGTGCCAGCAGCTTCAGGGGAGCCATCCACCAGTTCTTC.

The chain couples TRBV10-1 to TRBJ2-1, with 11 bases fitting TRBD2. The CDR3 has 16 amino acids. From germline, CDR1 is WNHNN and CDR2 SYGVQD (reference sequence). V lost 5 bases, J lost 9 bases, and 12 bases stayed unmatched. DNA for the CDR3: TGCGCCAGCAGTTCGGGACTAGCGGCGGGGGACGGTGAGCAGTTCTTC. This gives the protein CASSSGLAAGDGEQFF.

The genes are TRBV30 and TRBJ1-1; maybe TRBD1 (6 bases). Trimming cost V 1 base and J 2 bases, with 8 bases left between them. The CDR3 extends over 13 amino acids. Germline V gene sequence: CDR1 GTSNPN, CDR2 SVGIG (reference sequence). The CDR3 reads CAWSGQVNTEAFF. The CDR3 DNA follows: TGTGCCTGGAGTGGACAGGTCAACACTGAAGCTTTCTTT.

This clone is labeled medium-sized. The CDR3 nucleotides are TGTGCCAGTACCCAAACAAACCTCCCAGGACAGCCCCAGCATTTT. Its protein product is CASTQTNLPGQPQHF. The genes are TRBV19 and TRBJ1-5; D not certain. The V end lost 7 bases, the J end lost 7 bases, and 20 bases lay between the germline ends. Germline V gene sequence: CDR1 LNHDA, CDR2 SQIVND (reference sequence). This CDR3 contains 15 residues.

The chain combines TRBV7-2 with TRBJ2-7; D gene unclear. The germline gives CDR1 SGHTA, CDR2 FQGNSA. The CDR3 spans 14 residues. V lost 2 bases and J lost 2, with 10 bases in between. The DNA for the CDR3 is TGTGCCAGCAGCTTAAAGTTTCTTCCCTACGAGCAGTACTTC. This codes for CASSLKFLPYEQYF. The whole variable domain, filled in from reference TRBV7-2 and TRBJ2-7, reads GAGVSQSPSNKVTEKGKDVELRCDPISGHTALYWYRQSLGQGLEFLIYFQGNSAPDKSGLPSDRFSAERTGGSVSTLTIQRTQQEDSAVYLCASSLKFLPYEQYFGPGTRLTVT.

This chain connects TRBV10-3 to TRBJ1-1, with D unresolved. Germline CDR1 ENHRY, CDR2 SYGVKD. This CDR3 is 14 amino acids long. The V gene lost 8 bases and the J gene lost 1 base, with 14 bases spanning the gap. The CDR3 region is CAISRGSENTEAFF. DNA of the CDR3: TGTGCCATCTCTCGAGGGAGTGAGAACACTGAAGCTTTCTTT.

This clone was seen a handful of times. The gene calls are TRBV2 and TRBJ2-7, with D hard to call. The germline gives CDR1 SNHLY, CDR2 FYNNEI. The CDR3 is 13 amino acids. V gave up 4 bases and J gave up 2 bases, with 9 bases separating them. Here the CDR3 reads CASSVDPTYEQYF. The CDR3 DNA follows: TGTGCCAGCAGTGTTGACCCTACCTACGAGCAGTACTTC.

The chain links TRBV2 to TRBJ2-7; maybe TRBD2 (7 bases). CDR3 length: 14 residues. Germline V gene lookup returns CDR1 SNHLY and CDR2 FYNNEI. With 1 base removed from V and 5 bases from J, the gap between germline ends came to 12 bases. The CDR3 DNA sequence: TGTGCCAGCAGTGAAGGACAAGGGGGGGACGAGCAGTACTTC. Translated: CASSEGQGGDEQYF.

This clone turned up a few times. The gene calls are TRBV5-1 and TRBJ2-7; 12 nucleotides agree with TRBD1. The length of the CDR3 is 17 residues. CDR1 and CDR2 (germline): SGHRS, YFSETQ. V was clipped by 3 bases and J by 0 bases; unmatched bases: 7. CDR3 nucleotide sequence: TGCGCCAGCAGCTCCGGGACAGGGGGCTTAGGCTCCTACGAGCAGTACTTC. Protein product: CASSSGTGGLGSYEQYF.

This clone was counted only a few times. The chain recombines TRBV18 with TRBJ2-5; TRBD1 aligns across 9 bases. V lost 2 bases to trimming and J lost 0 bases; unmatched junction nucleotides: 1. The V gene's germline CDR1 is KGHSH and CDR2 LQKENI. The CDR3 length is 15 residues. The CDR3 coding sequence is TGTGCCAGCTCACCAGGGACAGGGTACCAAGAGACCCAGTACTTC. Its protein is CASSPGTGYQETQYF. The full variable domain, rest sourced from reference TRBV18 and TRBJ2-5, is NAGVMQNPRHLVRRRGQEARLRCSPMKGHSHVYWYRQLPEEGLKFMVYLQKENIIDESGMPKERFSAEFPKEGPSILRIQQVVRGDSAAYFCASSPGTGYQETQYFGPGTRLLVL.

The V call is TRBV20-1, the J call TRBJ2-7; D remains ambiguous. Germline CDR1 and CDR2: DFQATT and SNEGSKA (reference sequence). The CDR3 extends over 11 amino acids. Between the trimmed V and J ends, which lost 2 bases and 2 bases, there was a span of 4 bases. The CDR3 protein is CSARRTYEQYF. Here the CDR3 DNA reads TGCAGTGCTAGACGGACCTACGAGCAGTACTTC.

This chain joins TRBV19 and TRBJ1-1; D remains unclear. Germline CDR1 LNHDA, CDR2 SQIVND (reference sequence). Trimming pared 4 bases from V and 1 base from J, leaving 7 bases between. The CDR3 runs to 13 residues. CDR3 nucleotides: TGTGCCAGTAGTAGCCCGGAGAACACTGAAGCTTTCTTT. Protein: CASSSPENTEAFF.

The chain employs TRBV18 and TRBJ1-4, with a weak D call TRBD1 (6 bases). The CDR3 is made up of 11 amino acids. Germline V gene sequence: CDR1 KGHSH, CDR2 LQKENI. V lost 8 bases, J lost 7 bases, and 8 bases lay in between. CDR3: CASRGGEKLFF. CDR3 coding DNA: TGTGCCAGCAGAGGGGGTGAAAAACTGTTTTTT.

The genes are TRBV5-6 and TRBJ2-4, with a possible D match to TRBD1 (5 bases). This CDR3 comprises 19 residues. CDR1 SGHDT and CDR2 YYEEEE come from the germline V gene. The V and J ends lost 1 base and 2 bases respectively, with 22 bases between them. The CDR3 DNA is TGTGCCAGCAGCTTGAGATCCCAGGGAATAGTGGTAACCAAAAACATTCAGTACTTC. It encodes CASSLRSQGIVVTKNIQYF.

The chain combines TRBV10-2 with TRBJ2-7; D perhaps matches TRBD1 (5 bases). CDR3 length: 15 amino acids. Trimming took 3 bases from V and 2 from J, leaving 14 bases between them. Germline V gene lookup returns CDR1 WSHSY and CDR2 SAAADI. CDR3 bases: TGCGCCAGCAGTGACAAAGGCGGACACGCCTACGAGCAGTACTTC. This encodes CASSDKGGHAYEQYF.

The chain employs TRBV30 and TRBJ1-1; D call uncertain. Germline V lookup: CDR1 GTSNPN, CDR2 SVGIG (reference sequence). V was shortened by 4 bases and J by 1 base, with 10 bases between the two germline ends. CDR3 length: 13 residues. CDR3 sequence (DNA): TGTGCCTGGAATATGTTCGGGAACACTGAAGCTTTCTTT. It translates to CAWNMFGNTEAFF.